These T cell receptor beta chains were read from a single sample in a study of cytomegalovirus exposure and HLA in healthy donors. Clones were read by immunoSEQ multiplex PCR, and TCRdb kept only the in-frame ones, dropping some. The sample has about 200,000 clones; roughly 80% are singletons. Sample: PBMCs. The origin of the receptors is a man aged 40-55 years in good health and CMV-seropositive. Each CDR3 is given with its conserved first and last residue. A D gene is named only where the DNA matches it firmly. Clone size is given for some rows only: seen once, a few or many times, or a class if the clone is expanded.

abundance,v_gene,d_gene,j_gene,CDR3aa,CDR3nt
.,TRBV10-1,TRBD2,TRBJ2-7,CASSEGLAGDEQYF,TGCGCCAGCAGTGAAGGACTAGCGGGAGACGAGCAGTACTTC
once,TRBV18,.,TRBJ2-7,CASSPSGPRDEQYF,TGTGCCAGCTCACCATCGGGCCCGAGGGACGAGCAGTACTTC
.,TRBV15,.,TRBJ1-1,CATSRDPYRLNTEAFF,TGTGCCACCAGCAGAGATCCATACAGGCTGAACACTGAAGCTTTCTTT
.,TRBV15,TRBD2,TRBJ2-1,CATSRLAGSQAEQFF,TGTGCCACCAGCAGACTAGCGGGGTCCCAGGCTGAGCAGTTCTTC
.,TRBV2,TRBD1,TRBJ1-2,CATVPGQGGYGYTF,TGTGCCACCGTCCCGGGACAGGGAGGCTATGGCTACACCTTC
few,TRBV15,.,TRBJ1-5,CATSRDTGKGNQPQHF,TGTGCCACCAGCAGGGATACAGGGAAAGGTAATCAGCCCCAGCATTTT
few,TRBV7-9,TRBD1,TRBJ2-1,CASSLVGTESNEQFF,TGTGCCAGCAGCTTAGTAGGGACAGAGAGCAATGAGCAGTTCTTC
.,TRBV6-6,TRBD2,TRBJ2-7,CASSIGLASYEQYF,TGTGCCAGCAGCATAGGACTAGCGTCCTACGAGCAGTACTTC
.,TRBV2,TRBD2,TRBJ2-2,CASTGGLGTGELFF,TGTGCCAGCACGGGGGGGCTGGGCACCGGGGAGCTGTTTTTT
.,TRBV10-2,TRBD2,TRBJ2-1,CASSSSGGLDEQFF,TGCGCCAGCAGTAGTTCGGGAGGGCTAGATGAGCAGTTCTTC
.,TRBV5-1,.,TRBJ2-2,CASSLGKGASTGELFF,TGCGCCAGCAGCTTGGGTAAAGGGGCGTCCACCGGGGAGCTGTTTTTT
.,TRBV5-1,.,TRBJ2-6,CASSPIVVGGANVLTF,TGCGCCAGCAGCCCAATAGTCGTCGGTGGGGCCAACGTCCTGACTTTC
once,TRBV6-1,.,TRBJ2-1,CASSELGGGGAYNEQFF,TGTGCCAGCAGTGAATTGGGGGGTGGGGGAGCCTACAATGAGCAGTTCTTC
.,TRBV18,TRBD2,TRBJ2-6,CASSPPAAGVRGANVLTF,TGTGCCAGCTCACCACCGGCCGCGGGAGTGCGTGGGGCCAACGTCCTGACTTTC
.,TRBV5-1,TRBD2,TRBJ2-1,CASSSGPASGRGYNEQFF,TGCGCCAGCAGCTCTGGCCCGGCTAGCGGGAGGGGGTACAATGAGCAGTTCTTC
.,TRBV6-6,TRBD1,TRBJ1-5,CASSLSRDRNQPQHF,TGTGCCAGCAGCCTCTCCCGGGACAGAAATCAGCCCCAGCATTTT
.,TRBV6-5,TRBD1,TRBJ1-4,CASSLGTGREKLFF,TGTGCCAGCAGCCTAGGGACAGGGAGGGAAAAACTGTTTTTT
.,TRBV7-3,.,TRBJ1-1,CASRLTEHTEAFF,TGTGCCAGCAGACTTACAGAGCACACTGAAGCTTTCTTT
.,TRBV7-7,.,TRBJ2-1,CASSLATSNEQFF,TGTGCTAGCAGCTTAGCTACTAGCAATGAGCAGTTCTTC
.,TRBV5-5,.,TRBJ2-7,CASSLGPTPNEQYF,TGTGCCAGCAGCTTGGGCCCAACACCCAACGAGCAGTACTTC
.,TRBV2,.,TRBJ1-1,CASSRRAVNTEAFF,TGTGCCAGCAGTAGGAGGGCAGTGAACACTGAAGCTTTCTTT
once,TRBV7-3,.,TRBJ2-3,CASSQSRGTDTQYF,TGTGCCAGCAGTCAGTCACGGGGCACAGATACGCAGTATTTT
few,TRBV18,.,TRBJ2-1,CASSQGLDYNEQFF,TGTGCCAGCTCACAGGGACTCGATTACAATGAGCAGTTCTTC
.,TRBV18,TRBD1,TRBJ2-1,CASSPPGTASYNEQFF,TGTGCCAGCTCACCCCCGGGGACAGCCTCCTACAATGAGCAGTTCTTC
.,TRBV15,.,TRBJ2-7,CATSRGVSGYEQYF,TGTGCCACCAGCAGAGGTGTTAGCGGCTACGAGCAGTACTTC
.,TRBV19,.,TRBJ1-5,CASSPQQGNQPQHF,TGTGCCAGTAGTCCCCAGCAGGGCAATCAGCCCCAGCATTTT
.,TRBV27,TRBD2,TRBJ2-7,CASSLAGWGPTGGTHEQYF,TGTGCCAGCAGTTTAGCGGGATGGGGCCCGACGGGAGGAACCCACGAGCAGTACTTC
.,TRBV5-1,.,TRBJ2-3,CASSLGGPGDTQYF,TGCGCCAGCAGCTTAGGCGGGCCCGGGGATACGCAGTATTTT
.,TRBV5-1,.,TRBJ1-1,CASSLGGQVTEAFF,TGCGCCAGCAGCTTGGGGGGGCAGGTAACTGAAGCTTTCTTT
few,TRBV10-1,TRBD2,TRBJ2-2,CASGGGSTGELFF,TGCGCCAGTGGGGGGGGAAGTACCGGGGAGCTGTTTTTT
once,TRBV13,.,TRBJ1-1,CASSPNQGRPEAFF,TGTGCCAGCAGCCCTAACCAGGGGCGACCTGAAGCTTTCTTT
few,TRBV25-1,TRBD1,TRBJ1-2,CASRGTGASGYTF,TGTGCCAGCAGGGGGACAGGGGCGTCGGGCTACACCTTC
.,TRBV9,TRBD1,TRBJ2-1,CASSIRQGASSYNEQFF,TGTGCCAGCAGCATCCGACAGGGGGCCAGCTCCTACAATGAGCAGTTCTTC
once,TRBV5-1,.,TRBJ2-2,CASSLRPRAETGTGELFF,TGCGCCAGCAGCTTGAGGCCGCGGGCGGAGACGGGCACCGGGGAGCTGTTTTTT
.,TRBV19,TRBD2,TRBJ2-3,CASRGTSGSVIADTQYF,TGTGCCAGTAGAGGGACTAGCGGGAGCGTTATTGCAGATACGCAGTATTTT
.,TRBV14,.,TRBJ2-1,CASSQGAGEQFF,TGTGCCAGCAGCCAGGGGGCAGGGGAGCAGTTCTTC
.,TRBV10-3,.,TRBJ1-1,CAISAGGMNTEAFF,TGTGCCATCAGTGCCGGAGGGATGAACACTGAAGCTTTCTTT
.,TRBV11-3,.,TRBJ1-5,CASSLTGFHISNQPQHF,TGTGCCAGCAGCTTAACAGGGTTCCATATTAGCAATCAGCCCCAGCATTTT
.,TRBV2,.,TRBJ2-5,CASSEEIGFEGENWETQYF,TGTGCCAGCAGTGAAGAGATCGGTTTCGAGGGAGAAAACTGGGAGACCCAGTACTTC
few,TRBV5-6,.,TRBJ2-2,CASSLGYSSLTGELFF,TGTGCCAGCAGCTTGGGGTACAGCTCATTAACCGGGGAGCTGTTTTTT
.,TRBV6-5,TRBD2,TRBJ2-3,CASSYETSGRDTQYF,TGTGCCAGCAGTTACGAGACTAGCGGGAGAGATACGCAGTATTTT
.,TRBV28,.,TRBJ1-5,CASSPGQQPQHF,TGTGCCAGCAGCCCCGGACAGCAGCCCCAGCATTTT
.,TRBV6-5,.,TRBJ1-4,CASSYSHGATNEKLFF,TGTGCCAGCAGTTACTCCCACGGTGCAACTAATGAAAAACTGTTTTTT
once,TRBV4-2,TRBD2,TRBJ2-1,CASSQGLAGDIRIYEQFF,TGTGCCAGCAGCCAAGGTCTAGCGGGAGACATTCGTATTTATGAGCAGTTCTTC
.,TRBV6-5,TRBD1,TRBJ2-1,CASSWGQGYNEQFF,TGTGCCAGCAGTTGGGGACAGGGTTACAATGAGCAGTTCTTC
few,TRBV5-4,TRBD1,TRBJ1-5,CASSPWDRANQPQHF,TGTGCCAGCAGCCCCTGGGACAGGGCAAATCAGCCCCAGCATTTT
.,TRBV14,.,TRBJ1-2,CASSQVRAYGYTF,TGTGCCAGCAGCCAAGTCAGGGCTTATGGCTACACCTTC
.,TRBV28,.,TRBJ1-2,CASSLGDNRGVNYGYTF,TGTGCCAGCAGTTTGGGGGACAATCGGGGAGTTAACTATGGCTACACCTTC
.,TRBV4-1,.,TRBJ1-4,CASSQMGGYEKLFF,TGCGCCAGCAGCCAGATGGGAGGCTATGAAAAACTGTTTTTT